Sequencing of this TCR beta chain was carried out in a study of identical twins. Broader study findings: Abundant cord blood beta clonotypes carried fewer insertions; memory repertoires showed none.

Germline V gene sequence: CDR1 MNHEY, CDR2 SVGAGI. V was clipped by 0 bases and J by 3 bases, with 9 bases between them. CDR3 length equals 14 residues. TCRdb reprocessed the 5' RACE reads via MiXCR and lists one record per CDR3 protein. The sample shows hundreds of thousands of distinct CDR3 sequences, less than 25% of them seen only once. A remark on this clonotype: Antigen unknown.

These data also formed part of another study, on T cells expressing NK-cell markers. That source adds: In a group of several donors, dominant NKG2C+ clonotypes represented about 1.0-8% of CD8+ T cells.

Sequencing was done on a sample of CD4+ T cells sorted from blood. This chain connects TRBV6-5 to TRBJ2-7; D is uncertain. This TCR was recovered from a woman aged 18-29 years in good health. CDR3 sequence (DNA): TGTGCCAGCAGTTACTCTCAGGAGCACTACGAGCAGTACTTC. Translated, it gives CASSYSQEHYEQYF.